A selection of T cell receptor beta chains follows, all from one sample in a study of radiotherapy plus CTLA-4 blockade in lung cancer. The protocol was immunoSEQ multiplex PCR, while the TCRdb copy is restricted to in-frame clones and leaves out a portion. There are roughly 70,000 clones in the sample; over 75% occur only once, and over 35% lies in the top ten. The material sequenced was peripheral blood, taken from a patient treated with radiotherapy plus ipilimumab. These receptors all stem from a human donor with non-small cell lung cancer that progressed on radiotherapy plus ipilimumab. Each CDR3 is given with its conserved first and last residue. The D gene is left open where the match is weak. Rows give clone size only sometimes, using once, few, many, or a class for an expanded clone.

TRBV7-9	NA	TRBD2	TRBJ2-5	TGTGCCAGCAGCTTCGGACTAGCCCAAGAGACCCAGTACTTC	CASSFGLAQETQYF
TRBV4-2	NA	NA	TRBJ1-5	TGTGCCAGCAGCCAAGAGGGGACCGGTGTAAATCAGCCCCAGCATTTT	CASSQEGTGVNQPQHF
TRBV5-1	NA	NA	TRBJ1-1	TGCGCCAGCAGCTTGTCACAGGGCTTCACTGAAGCTTTCTTT	CASSLSQGFTEAFF
TRBV10-3	NA	NA	TRBJ1-2	TGTGCCATCACTGGGACACCAAACTATGGCTACACCTTC	CAITGTPNYGYTF
TRBV25-1	NA	NA	TRBJ1-2	TGTGCCAGCAGTGAACAGGGGTCTGGCTACACCTTC	CASSEQGSGYTF
TRBV29-1	NA	NA	TRBJ2-5	TGCAGCGTTAAGGGCGGAGGGCGAGAGACCCAGTACTTC	CSVKGGGRETQYF
TRBV29-1	NA	TRBD1	TRBJ1-4	TGCAGTTCCCCCCCAGGACAGGCCGGGTGCGGTACAGAAAAACTGTTTTTT	CSSPPGQAGCGTEKLFF
TRBV2	NA	NA	TRBJ2-1	TGTGCCAGCAGTCTGGATGAGCAGTTCTTC	CASSLDEQFF
TRBV21-1	NA	NA	TRBJ1-2	TGTGCCAGCGCAAACGTGGGGAAGGACTATGGCTACACCTTC	CASANVGKDYGYTF
TRBV6-1	NA	TRBD1	TRBJ2-1	TGTGCCAGCATGGACAGGAGCTCCTACAATGAGCAGTTCTTC	CASMDRSSYNEQFF
TRBV4-2	NA	TRBD1	TRBJ1-4	TGTGCCAGCAGCCAAGAGGCGGGGCAGGGGGCTGAAAAACTGTTTTTT	CASSQEAGQGAEKLFF
TRBV2	NA	NA	TRBJ2-3	TGTGCCAGCAGTGGCCCAGATACGCAGTATTTT	CASSGPDTQYF
TRBV12-5	NA	NA	TRBJ2-7	TGTGCTAGTGGTTTGGTACTCAACGAGCAGTACTTC	CASGLVLNEQYF
TRBV5-4	NA	NA	TRBJ2-3	TGTGCCAGCAGCAAGATATATAGCGGTAGCACAGATACGCAGTATTTT	CASSKIYSGSTDTQYF
TRBV12-1	NA	NA	TRBJ2-7	TGTGCCAGCAGCCTACGAACCTGCTACGAGCAGTACTTC	CASSLRTCYEQYF
TRBV7-3	few	TRBD2	TRBJ2-7	TGTGCCAGCAGCCCGGGAGCGGGGACCTACGAGCAGTACTTC	CASSPGAGTYEQYF
TRBV9	NA	NA	TRBJ1-3	TGTGCCAGCAGCGAGCGACAAACGACTGGAAACACCATATATTTT	CASSERQTTGNTIYF
TRBV28	NA	NA	TRBJ1-1	TGTGCCAGCAGTTTCTGGAGGGGAAACACTGAAGCTTTCTTT	CASSFWRGNTEAFF
TRBV7-9	NA	NA	TRBJ2-1	TGTGCCAGCAGCTTAGGGACAGCTGGCAATGAGCAGTTCTTC	CASSLGTAGNEQFF
TRBV29-1	NA	NA	TRBJ2-2	TGCAGCGTTGAAGACACCGGGGAGCTGTTTTTT	CSVEDTGELFF
TRBV2	NA	TRBD1	TRBJ1-1	TGTGCCAGCAGTAAGACCCCGCCGGGACAGGGGAACACTGAAGCTTTCTTT	CASSKTPPGQGNTEAFF
TRBV28	NA	NA	TRBJ1-1	TGTGCCAGCAACGGCAACACTGAAGCTTTCTTT	CASNGNTEAFF
TRBV15	NA	TRBD2	TRBJ2-1	TGTGCCACCAGCGACAGGGGTACTAGCGGGAGGGACAATAATGAGCAGTTCTTC	CATSDRGTSGRDNNEQFF
TRBV9	NA	TRBD2	TRBJ2-3	TGTGCCAGCAGCGTAGCTCTTCTAGCGGGTGATACGCAGTATTTT	CASSVALLAGDTQYF
TRBV18	NA	NA	TRBJ2-7	TGTGCCAGCTCACAGGGCCCCTCCTACGAGCAGTACTTC	CASSQGPSYEQYF
TRBV18	NA	NA	TRBJ1-3	TGTGCCAGCTCACCACGAGGGGGCTCTGGAAACACCATATATTTT	CASSPRGGSGNTIYF
TRBV7-3	NA	TRBD1	TRBJ2-2	TGTGCCAGCAGTCCCGGGACAGGGGAGACCGGGGAGCTGTTTTTT	CASSPGTGETGELFF
TRBV7-9	NA	NA	TRBJ2-2	TGTGCCAGCAGGGCAATAGTCGGGGAGCTGTTTTTT	CASRAIVGELFF
TRBV7-8	NA	NA	TRBJ2-2	TGTGCCAGCAGCTTCCGTGTTTCTAACGGGGAGCTGTTTTTT	CASSFRVSNGELFF
TRBV27	NA	NA	TRBJ2-1	TGTGCCAGCAGTCCCGCCATAAATCACTACAATGAGCAGTTCTTC	CASSPAINHYNEQFF
TRBV11-2	NA	NA	TRBJ2-1	TGTGCCAGCAGCTCCGGCTCCTACAATGAGCAGTTCTTC	CASSSGSYNEQFF
TRBV29-1	NA	NA	TRBJ1-1	TGCAGCGGCGGTCAGGGCAGGAGCGGTGAAGCTTTCTTT	CSGGQGRSGEAFF
TRBV30	NA	NA	TRBJ1-5	TGTGCCTGGAGTGTACGGGGAGTTCCGTACAATCAGCCCCAGCATTTT	CAWSVRGVPYNQPQHF
TRBV28	few	NA	TRBJ2-2	TGTGCCAGCAGTTTTGGGGGGATCGCGAACACCGGGGAGCTGTTTTTT	CASSFGGIANTGELFF
TRBV30	few	NA	TRBJ2-7	TGTGCCTGGAGTGTAGACCAGGGGGGCCGCGAGCAGTACTTC	CAWSVDQGGREQYF
TRBV7-9	once	NA	TRBJ1-1	TGTGCCAGCACCCAAAACTGGCCCCCAGACACTGAAGCTTTCTTT	CASTQNWPPDTEAFF
TRBV28	few	NA	TRBJ1-4	TGTGCCAGCAGTTTAGCACAGCACTTTAATGAAAAACTGTTTTTT	CASSLAQHFNEKLFF
TRBV2	NA	TRBD1	TRBJ2-2	TGTGCCAGCAGTTCAGGGGGCACCGGGGAGCTGTTTTTT	CASSSGGTGELFF
TRBV13	NA	NA	TRBJ2-7	TGTGCCAGCAGTAAGCACGGACTACCGCCTGGCTACGAGCAGTACTTC	CASSKHGLPPGYEQYF
TRBV28	NA	NA	TRBJ2-3	TGTGCCAGCAGTTTACCGGGGACTAGCACAGATACGCAGTATTTT	CASSLPGTSTDTQYF
TRBV5-8	once	TRBD2	TRBJ2-1	TGTGCCAGCATCTTACTAGCGGGAGTAGGGCAGTTCTTC	CASILLAGVGQFF